This T cell receptor (beta chain) appears in the sequencing data of a study of cytomegalovirus exposure and HLA in healthy donors. Across the whole study: In a previous analysis, 95 million to 130 million unique TCR beta sequences were found from 170 million or so T cells.

PCR involved 60 Vbeta and 13 Jbeta primers. TCRdb's copy holds only in-frame clones and misses some; the assay was immunoSEQ multiplex PCR. The data hold 100,000 to 150,000 clones, with 81% observed a single time. On this clone: No antigen is known for it.

Study conclusions and caveats: Links to common viral pathogens appeared, in a later analysis, for several of the most significant clusters. It was likely that a cluster of highly shared sequence variants was a sequencing artifact.

Sequenced sample: PBMCs. This TCR was recovered from a young man in good health and CMV-seronegative.

CDR3 amino acids: CASSHLRPVPRGYEQYF. In DNA, the CDR3 is TGCGCCAGCAGTCACCTGCGTCCGGTCCCCAGAGGCTACGAGCAGTACTTC. The chain has TRBV23-1 and TRBJ2-7; D ambiguous. TRBV23-1 is known as an ORF, though its function is uncertain. The CDR3 totals 17 residues. V was pared by 3 bases and J by 3 bases, with 21 bases between.